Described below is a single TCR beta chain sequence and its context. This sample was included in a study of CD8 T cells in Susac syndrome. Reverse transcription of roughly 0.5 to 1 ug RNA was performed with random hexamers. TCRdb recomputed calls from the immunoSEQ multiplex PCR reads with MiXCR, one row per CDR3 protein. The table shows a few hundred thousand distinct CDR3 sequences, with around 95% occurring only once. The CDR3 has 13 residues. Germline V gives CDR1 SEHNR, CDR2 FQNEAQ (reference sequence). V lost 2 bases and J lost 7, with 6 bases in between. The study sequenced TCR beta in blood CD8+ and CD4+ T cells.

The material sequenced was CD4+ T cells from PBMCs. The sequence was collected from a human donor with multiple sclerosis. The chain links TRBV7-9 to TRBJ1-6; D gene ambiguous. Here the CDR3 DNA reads TGTGCCAGCAGCTTACCGGGGAATTCACCCCTCCACTTT. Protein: CASSLPGNSPLHF. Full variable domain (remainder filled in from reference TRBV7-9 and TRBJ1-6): DTGVSQNPRHKITKRGQNVTFRCDPISEHNRLYWYRQTLGQGPEFLTYFQNEAQLEKSRLLSDRFSAERPKGSFSTLEIQRTEQGDSAMYLCASSLPGNSPLHFGNGTRLTVT.